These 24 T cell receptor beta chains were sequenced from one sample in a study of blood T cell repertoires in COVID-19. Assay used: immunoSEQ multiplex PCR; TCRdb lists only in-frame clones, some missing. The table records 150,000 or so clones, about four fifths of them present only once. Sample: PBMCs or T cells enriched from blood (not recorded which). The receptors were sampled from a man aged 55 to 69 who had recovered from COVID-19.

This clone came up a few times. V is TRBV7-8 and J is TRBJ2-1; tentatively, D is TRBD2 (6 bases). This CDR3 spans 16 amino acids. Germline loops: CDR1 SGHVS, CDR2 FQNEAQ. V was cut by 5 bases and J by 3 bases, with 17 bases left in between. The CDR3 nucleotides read TGTGCCAGCAGCCCTGAGGAGGGGCTAATCTACAATGAGCAGTTCTTC. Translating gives CASSPEEGLIYNEQFF.

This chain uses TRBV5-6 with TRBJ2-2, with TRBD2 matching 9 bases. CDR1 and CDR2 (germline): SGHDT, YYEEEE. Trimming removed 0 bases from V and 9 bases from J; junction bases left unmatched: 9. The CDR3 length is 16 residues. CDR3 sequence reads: CASSLVGLAGPRELFF. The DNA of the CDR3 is TGTGCCAGCAGCTTGGTGGGGCTAGCGGGGCCCCGGGAGCTGTTTTTT.

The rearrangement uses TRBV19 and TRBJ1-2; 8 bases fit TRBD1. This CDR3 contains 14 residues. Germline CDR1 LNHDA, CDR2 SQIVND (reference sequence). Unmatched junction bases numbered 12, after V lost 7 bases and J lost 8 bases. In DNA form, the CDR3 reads TGTGCCAGTAAGCTATCGGACAGGGCCGAGGGCTACACCTTC. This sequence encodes CASKLSDRAEGYTF.

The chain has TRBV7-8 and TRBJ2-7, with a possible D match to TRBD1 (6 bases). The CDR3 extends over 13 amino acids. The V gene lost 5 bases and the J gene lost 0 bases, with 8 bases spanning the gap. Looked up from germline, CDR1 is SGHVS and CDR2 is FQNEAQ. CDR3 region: CASSHRDSYEQYF. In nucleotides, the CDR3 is TGTGCCAGCAGCCACAGGGACTCCTACGAGCAGTACTTC.

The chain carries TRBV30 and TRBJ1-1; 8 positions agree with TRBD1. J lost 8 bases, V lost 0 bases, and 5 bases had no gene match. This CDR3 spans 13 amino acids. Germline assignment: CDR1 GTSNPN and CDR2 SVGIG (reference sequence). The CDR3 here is CAWSVRGLREAFF. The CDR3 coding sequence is TGTGCCTGGAGTGTCAGGGGGCTTAGGGAAGCTTTCTTT.

The CDR3 DNA is TGTGCCAGCAGCACTACAGGGCCCTTTACTAGCAATCAGCCCCAGCATTTT. Amino acid sequence: CASSTTGPFTSNQPQHF. This chain uses TRBV28 with TRBJ1-5; tentatively, D is TRBD1 (6 bases). CDR1 MDHEN and CDR2 SYDVKM come from the germline V gene. CDR3 length equals 17 residues. V dropped 6 bases and J dropped 0 bases, with 18 bases sitting between them. Full variable domain (rest looked up from reference TRBV28 and TRBJ1-5): DVKVTQSSRYLVKRTGEKVFLECVQDMDHENMFWYRQDPGLGLRLIYFSYDVKMKEKGDIPEGYSVSREKKERFSLILESASTNQTSMYLCASSTTGPFTSNQPQHFGDGTRLSIL.

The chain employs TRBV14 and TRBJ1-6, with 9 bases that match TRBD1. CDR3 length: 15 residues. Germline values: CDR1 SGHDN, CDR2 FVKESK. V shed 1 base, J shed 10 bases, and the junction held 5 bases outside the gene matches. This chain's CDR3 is CASSQGDRVGSPLHF. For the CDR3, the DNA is TGTGCCAGCAGCCAAGGGGACAGGGTAGGCTCACCCCTCCACTTT.

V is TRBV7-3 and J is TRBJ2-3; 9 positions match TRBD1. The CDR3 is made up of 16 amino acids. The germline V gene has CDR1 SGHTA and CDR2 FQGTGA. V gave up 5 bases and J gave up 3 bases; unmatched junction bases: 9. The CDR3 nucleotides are TGTGCCAGCAGCCCCCAAGGGACAGGGCGTACAGATACGCAGTATTTT. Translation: CASSPQGTGRTDTQYF. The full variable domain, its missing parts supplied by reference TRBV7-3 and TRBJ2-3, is GAGVSQTPSNKVTEKGKYVELRCDPISGHTALYWYRQSLGQGPEFLIYFQGTGAADDSGLPNDRFFAVRPEGSVSTLKIQRTERGDSAVYLCASSPQGTGRTDTQYFGPGTRLTVL.

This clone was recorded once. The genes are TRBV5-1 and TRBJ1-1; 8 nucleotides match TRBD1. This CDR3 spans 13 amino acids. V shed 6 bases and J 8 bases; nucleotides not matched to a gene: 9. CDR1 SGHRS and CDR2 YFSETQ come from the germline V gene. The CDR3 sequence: CASKWTGFSEAFF. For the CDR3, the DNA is TGCGCCAGCAAATGGACAGGGTTCTCAGAAGCTTTCTTT.

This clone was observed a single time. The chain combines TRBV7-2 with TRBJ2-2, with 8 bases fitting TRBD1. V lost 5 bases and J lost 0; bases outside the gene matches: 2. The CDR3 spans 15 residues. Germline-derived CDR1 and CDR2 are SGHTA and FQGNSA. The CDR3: CASSRDRSNTGELFF. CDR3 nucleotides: TGTGCCAGCAGCCGGGACAGGTCGAACACCGGGGAGCTGTTTTTT. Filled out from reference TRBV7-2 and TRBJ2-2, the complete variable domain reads GAGVSQSPSNKVTEKGKDVELRCDPISGHTALYWYRQSLGQGLEFLIYFQGNSAPDKSGLPSDRFSAERTGGSVSTLTIQRTQQEDSAVYLCASSRDRSNTGELFFGEGSRLTVL.

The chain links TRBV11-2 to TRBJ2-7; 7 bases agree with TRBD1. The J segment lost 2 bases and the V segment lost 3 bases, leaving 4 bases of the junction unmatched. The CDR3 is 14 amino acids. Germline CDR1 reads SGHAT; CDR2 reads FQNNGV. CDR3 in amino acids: CASSFGTDTYEQYF. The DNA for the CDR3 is TGTGCCAGCAGCTTTGGGACAGACACCTACGAGCAGTACTTC.

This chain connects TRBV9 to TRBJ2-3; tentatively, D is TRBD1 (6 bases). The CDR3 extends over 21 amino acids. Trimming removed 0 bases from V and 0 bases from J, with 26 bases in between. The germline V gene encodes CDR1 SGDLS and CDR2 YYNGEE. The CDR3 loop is CASSVDPPGKTGRASTDTQYF. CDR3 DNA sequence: TGTGCCAGCAGCGTAGACCCCCCAGGCAAGACAGGCAGGGCGAGCACAGATACGCAGTATTTT. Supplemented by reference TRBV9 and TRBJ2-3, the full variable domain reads DSGVTQTPKHLITATGQRVTLRCSPRSGDLSVYWYQQSLDQGLQFLIQYYNGEERAKGNILERFSAQQFPDLHSELNLSSLELGDSALYFCASSVDPPGKTGRASTDTQYFGPGTRLTVL.

CDR3 DNA: TGTGCCAGCTCAACAAGGACAGGGTCGGGGTTCGAGCAGTACTTC. It encodes CASSTRTGSGFEQYF. V gene TRBV18 combines with J gene TRBJ2-7; 8 bases agree with TRBD1. Germline V CDR1 and CDR2: KGHSH, LQKENI. With V trimmed by 5 bases and J by 6 bases, 12 bases remained unmatched. The CDR3 totals 15 residues.

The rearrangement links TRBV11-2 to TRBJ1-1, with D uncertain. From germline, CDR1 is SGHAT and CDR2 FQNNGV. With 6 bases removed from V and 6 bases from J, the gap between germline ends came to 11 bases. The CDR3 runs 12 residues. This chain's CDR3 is CASSLHSAEAFF. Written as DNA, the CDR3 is TGTGCCAGCAGTTTACATAGCGCTGAAGCTTTCTTT.

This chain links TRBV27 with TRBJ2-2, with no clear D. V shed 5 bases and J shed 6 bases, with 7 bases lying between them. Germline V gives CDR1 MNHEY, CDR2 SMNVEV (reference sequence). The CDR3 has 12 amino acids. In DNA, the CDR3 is TGTGCCAGCAGTCTGTTCCCCGGGGAGCTGTTTTTT. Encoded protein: CASSLFPGELFF.

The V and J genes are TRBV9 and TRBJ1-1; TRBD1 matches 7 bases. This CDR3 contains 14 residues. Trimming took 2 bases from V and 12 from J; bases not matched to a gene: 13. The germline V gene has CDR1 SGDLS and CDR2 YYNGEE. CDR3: CASSVGDSLKVTFF. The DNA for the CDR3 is TGTGCCAGCAGCGTTGGGGACAGCCTAAAGGTGACTTTCTTT. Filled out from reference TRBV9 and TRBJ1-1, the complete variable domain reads DSGVTQTPKHLITATGQRVTLRCSPRSGDLSVYWYQQSLDQGLQFLIQYYNGEERAKGNILERFSAQQFPDLHSELNLSSLELGDSALYFCASSVGDSLKVTFFGQGTRLTVV.

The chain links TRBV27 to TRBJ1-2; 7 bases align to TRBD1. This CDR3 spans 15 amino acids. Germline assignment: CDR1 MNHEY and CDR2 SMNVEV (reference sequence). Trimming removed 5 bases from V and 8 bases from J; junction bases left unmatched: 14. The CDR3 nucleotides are TGTGCCAGCAGTCCCGAGGGGGCAGGGCTGGTCGGCTACACCTTC. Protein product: CASSPEGAGLVGYTF.

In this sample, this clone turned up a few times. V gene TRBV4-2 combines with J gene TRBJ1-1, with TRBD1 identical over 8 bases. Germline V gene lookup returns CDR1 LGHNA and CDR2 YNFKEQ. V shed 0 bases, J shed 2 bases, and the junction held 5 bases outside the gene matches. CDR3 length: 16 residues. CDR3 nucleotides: TGTGCCAGCAGCCAAGATCCCGGACAGGGAAACACTGAAGCTTTCTTT. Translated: CASSQDPGQGNTEAFF.

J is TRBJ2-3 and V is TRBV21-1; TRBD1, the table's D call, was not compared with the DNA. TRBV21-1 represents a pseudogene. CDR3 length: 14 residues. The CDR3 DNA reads TGTGCCAGCAGCAAGTACAGTGTCACACATACGCAGTATTTT. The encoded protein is CASSKYSVTHTQYF.

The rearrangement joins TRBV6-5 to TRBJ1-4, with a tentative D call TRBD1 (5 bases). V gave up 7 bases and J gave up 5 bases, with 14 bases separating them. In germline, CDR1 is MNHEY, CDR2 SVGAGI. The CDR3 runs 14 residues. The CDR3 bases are TGTGCCAGCACTTGGGCCCGGACAAATGAAAAACTGTTTTTT. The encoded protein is CASTWARTNEKLFF.

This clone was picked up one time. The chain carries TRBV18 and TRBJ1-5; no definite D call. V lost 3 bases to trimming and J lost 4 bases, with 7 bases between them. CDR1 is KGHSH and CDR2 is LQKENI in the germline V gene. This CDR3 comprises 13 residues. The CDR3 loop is CASSPVRNQPQHF. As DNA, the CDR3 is TGTGCCAGCTCACCTGTGAGAAATCAGCCCCAGCATTTT. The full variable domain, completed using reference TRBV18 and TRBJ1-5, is NAGVMQNPRHLVRRRGQEARLRCSPMKGHSHVYWYRQLPEEGLKFMVYLQKENIIDESGMPKERFSAEFPKEGPSILRIQQVVRGDSAAYFCASSPVRNQPQHFGDGTRLSIL.

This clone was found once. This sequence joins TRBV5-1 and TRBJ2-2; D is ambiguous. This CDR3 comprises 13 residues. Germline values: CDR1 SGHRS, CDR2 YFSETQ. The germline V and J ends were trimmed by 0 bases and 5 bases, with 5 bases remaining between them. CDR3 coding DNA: TGCGCCAGCAGCTTGGCCTTAACCGGGGAGCTGTTTTTT. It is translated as CASSLALTGELFF. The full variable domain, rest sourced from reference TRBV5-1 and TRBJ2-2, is KAGVTQTPRYLIKTRGQQVTLSCSPISGHRSVSWYQQTPGQGLQFLFEYFSETQRNKGNFPGRFSGRQFSNSRSEMNVSTLELGDSALYLCASSLALTGELFFGEGSRLTVL.

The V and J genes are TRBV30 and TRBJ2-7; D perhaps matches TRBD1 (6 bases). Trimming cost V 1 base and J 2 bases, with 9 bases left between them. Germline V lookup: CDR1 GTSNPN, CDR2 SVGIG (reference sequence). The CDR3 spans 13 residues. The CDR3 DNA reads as TGTGCCTGGAGTGACAGGGCCCCCTACGAGCAGTACTTC. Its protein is CAWSDRAPYEQYF. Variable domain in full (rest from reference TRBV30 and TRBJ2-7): SQTIHQWPATLVQPVGSPLSLECTVEGTSNPNLYWYRQAAGRGLQLLFYSVGIGQISSEVPQNLSASRPQDRQFILSSKKLLLSDSGFYLCAWSDRAPYEQYFGPGTRLTVT.

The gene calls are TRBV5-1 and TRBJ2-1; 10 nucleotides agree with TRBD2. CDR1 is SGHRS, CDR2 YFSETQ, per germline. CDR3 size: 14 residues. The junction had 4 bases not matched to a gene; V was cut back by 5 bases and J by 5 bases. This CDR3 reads CASRLAGFNNEQFF. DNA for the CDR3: TGCGCCAGCAGACTAGCGGGGTTCAACAATGAGCAGTTCTTC.